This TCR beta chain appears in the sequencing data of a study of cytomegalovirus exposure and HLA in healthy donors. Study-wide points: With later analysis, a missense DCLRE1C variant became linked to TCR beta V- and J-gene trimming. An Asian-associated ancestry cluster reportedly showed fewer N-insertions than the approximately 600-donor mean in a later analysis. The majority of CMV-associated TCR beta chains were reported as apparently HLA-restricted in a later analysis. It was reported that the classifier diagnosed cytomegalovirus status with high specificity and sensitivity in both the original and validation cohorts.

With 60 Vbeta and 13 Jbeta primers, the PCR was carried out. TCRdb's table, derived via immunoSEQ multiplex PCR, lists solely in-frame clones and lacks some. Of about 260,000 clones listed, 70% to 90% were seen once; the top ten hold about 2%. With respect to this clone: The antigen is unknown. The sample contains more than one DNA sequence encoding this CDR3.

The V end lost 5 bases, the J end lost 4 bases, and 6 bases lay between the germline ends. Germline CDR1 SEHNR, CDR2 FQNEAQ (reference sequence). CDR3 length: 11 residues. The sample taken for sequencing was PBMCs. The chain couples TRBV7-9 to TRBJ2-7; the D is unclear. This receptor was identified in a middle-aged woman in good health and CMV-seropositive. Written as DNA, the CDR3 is TGTGCCAGCAGCCAACTATACGAGCAGTACTTC. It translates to CASSQLYEQYF.